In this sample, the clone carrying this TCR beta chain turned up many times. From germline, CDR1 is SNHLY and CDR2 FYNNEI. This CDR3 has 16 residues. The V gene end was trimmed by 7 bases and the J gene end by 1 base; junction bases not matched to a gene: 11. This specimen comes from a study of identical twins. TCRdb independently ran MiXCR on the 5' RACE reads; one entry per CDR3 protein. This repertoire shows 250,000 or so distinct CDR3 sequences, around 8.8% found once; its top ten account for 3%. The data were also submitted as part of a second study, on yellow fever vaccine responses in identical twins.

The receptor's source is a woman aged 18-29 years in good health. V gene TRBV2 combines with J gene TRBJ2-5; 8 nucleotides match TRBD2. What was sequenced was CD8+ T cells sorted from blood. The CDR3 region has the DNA TGTGCCAGCACTCCAGCGTCTAGCGGGCCCCAAGAGACCCAGTACTTC. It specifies CASTPASSGPQETQYF.